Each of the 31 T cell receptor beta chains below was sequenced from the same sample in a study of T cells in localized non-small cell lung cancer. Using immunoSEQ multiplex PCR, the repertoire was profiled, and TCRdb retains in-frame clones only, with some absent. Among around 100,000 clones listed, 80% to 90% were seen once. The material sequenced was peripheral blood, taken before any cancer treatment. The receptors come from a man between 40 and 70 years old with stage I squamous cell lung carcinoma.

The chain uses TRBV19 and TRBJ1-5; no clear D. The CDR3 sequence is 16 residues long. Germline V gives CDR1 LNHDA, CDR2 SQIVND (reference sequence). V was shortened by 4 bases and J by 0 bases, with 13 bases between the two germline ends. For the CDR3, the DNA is TGTGCCAGTAGTAGTCGGCGGGGAGATAGCAATCAGCCCCAGCATTTT. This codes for CASSSRRGDSNQPQHF.

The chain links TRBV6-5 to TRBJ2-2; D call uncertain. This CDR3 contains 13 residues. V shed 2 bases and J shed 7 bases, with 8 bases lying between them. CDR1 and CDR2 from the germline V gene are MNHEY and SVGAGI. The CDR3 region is CASSYLIYGELFF. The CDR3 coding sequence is TGTGCCAGCAGTTACCTGATTTACGGGGAGCTGTTTTTT.

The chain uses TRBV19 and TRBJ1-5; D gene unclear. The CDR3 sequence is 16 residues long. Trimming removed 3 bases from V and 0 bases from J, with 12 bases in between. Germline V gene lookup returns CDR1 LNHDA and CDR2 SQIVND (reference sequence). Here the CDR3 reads CASSIRLLYSNQPQHF. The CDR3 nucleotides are TGTGCCAGTAGTATTCGGCTACTATATAGCAATCAGCCCCAGCATTTT. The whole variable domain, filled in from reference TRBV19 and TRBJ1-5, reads DGGITQSPKYLFRKEGQNVTLSCEQNLNHDAMYWYRQDPGQGLRLIYYSQIVNDFQKGDIAEGYSVSREKKESFPLTVTSAQKNPTAFYLCASSIRLLYSNQPQHFGDGTRLSIL.

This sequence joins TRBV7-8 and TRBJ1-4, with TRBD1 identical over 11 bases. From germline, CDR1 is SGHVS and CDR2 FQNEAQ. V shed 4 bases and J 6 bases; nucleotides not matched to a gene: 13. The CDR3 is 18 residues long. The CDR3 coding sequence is TGTGCCAGCAGCTCCAGAAGTTGGACAGGGGGCATCTATGAAAAACTGTTTTTT. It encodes CASSSRSWTGGIYEKLFF.

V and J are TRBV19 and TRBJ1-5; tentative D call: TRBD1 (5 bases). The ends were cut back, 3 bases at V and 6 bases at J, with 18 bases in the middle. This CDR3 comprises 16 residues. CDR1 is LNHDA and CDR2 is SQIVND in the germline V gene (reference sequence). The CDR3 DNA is TGTGCCAGTAGTATTCTCGGTGGAGGGGTTGGTCAGCCCCAGCATTTT. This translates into CASSILGGGVGQPQHF.

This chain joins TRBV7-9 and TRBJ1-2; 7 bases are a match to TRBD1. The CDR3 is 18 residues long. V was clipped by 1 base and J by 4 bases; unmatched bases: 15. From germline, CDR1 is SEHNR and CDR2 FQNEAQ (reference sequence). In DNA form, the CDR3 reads TGTGCCAGCAGCTTAGGCGGGTACCGCACAGGGGCCGGCTATGGCTACACCTTC. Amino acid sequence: CASSLGGYRTGAGYGYTF. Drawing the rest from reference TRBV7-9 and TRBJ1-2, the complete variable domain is DTGVSQNPRHKITKRGQNVTFRCDPISEHNRLYWYRQTLGQGPEFLTYFQNEAQLEKSRLLSDRFSAERPKGSFSTLEIQRTEQGDSAMYLCASSLGGYRTGAGYGYTFGSGTRLTVV.

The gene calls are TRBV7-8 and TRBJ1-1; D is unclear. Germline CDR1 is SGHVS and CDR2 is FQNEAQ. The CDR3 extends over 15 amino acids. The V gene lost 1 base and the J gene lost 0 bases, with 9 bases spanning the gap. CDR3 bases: TGTGCCAGCAGCTTAGGGGCCAGGATGAACACTGAAGCTTTCTTT. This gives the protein CASSLGARMNTEAFF. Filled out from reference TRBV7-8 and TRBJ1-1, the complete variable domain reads GAGVSQSPRYKVAKRGQDVALRCDPISGHVSLFWYQQALGQGPEFLTYFQNEAQLDKSGLPSDRFFAERPEGSVSTLKIQRTQQEDSAVYLCASSLGARMNTEAFFGQGTRLTVV.

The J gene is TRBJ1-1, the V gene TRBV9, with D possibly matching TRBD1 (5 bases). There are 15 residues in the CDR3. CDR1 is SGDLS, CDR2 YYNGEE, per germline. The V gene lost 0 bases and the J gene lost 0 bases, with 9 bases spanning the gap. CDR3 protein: CASSVGGAVNTEAFF. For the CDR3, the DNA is TGTGCCAGCAGCGTAGGTGGGGCCGTGAACACTGAAGCTTTCTTT.

CDR3 region: CASSSDRGLGNTIYF. CDR3 coding DNA: TGCGCCAGCAGCTCGGACAGGGGGCTTGGAAACACCATATATTTT. The chain uses TRBV10-1 and TRBJ1-3, with 11 bases fitting TRBD1. V lost 6 bases, J lost 3 bases, and 4 bases stayed unmatched. This CDR3 contains 15 residues. CDR1 and CDR2 (germline): WNHNN, SYGVQD (reference sequence).

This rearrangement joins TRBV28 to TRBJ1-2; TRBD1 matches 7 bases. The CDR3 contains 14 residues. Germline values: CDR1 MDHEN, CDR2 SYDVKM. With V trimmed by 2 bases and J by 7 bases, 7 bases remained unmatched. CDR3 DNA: TGTGCCAGCAGTTTAAACAGGGGCTCGAGTGGCTACACCTTC. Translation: CASSLNRGSSGYTF.

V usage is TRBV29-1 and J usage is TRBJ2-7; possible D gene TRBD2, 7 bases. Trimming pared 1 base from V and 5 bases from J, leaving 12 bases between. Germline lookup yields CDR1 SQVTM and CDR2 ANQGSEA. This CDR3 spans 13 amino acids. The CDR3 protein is CSVEGRGGNEQYF. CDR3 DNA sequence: TGCAGCGTTGAAGGGAGGGGGGGGAACGAGCAGTACTTC.

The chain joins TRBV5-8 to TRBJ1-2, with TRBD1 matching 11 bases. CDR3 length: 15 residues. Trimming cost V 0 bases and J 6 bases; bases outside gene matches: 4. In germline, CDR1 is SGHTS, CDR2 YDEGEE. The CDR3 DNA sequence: TGTGCCAGCAGCTTGGAGGACAGGGGGCGTGATGGCTACACCTTC. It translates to CASSLEDRGRDGYTF.

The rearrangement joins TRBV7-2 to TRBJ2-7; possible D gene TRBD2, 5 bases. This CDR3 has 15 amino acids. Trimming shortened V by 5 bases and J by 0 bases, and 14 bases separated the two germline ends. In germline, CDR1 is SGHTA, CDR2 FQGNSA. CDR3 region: CASSPAGRRSYEQYF. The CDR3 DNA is TGTGCCAGCAGCCCCGCGGGCCGCCGCTCCTACGAGCAGTACTTC.

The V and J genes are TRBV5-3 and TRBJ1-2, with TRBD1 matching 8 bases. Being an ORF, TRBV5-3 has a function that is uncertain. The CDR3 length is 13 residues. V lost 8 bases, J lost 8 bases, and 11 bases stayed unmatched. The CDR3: CASSKAGGWGYTF. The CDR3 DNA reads TGTGCCAGCAGCAAGGCAGGGGGCTGGGGCTACACCTTC.

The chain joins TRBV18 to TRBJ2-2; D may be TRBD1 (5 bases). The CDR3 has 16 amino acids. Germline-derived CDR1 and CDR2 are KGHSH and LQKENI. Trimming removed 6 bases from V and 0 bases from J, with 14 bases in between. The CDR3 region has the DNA TGTGCCAGCTCTCGACCCAGGGCCTCGAACACCGGGGAGCTGTTTTTT. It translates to CASSRPRASNTGELFF.

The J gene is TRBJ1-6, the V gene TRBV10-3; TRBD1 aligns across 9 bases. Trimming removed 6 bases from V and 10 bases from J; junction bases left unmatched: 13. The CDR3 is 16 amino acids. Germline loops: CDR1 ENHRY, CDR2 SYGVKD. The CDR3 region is CAISEGQGTLYSPLHF. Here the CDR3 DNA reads TGTGCCATCAGCGAAGGACAGGGGACCCTATACTCACCCCTCCACTTT.

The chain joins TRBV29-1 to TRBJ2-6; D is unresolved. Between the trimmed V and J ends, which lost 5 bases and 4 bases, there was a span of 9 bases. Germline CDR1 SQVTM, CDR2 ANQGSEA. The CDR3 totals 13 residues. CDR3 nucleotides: TGCAGCGTTCACCACCCCGGGGCCAACGTCCTGACTTTC. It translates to CSVHHPGANVLTF.

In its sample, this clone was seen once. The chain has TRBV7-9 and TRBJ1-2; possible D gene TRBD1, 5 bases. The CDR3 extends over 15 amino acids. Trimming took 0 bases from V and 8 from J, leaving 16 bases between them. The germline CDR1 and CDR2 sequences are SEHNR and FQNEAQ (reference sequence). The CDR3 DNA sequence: TGTGCCAGCAGCTTAGCGGCAGGGCGCCCGGCCGGCTACACCTTC. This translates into CASSLAAGRPAGYTF. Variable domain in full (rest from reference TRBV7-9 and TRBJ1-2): DTGVSQNPRHKITKRGQNVTFRCDPISEHNRLYWYRQTLGQGPEFLTYFQNEAQLEKSRLLSDRFSAERPKGSFSTLEIQRTEQGDSAMYLCASSLAAGRPAGYTFGSGTRLTVV.

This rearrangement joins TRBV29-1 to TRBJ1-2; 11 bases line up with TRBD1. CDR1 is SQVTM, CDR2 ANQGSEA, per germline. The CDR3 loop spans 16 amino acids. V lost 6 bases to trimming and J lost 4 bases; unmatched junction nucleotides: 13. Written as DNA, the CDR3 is TGCAGCGTCACCGGGACAGGGGGATCGGGACTCTATGGCTACACCTTC. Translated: CSVTGTGGSGLYGYTF.

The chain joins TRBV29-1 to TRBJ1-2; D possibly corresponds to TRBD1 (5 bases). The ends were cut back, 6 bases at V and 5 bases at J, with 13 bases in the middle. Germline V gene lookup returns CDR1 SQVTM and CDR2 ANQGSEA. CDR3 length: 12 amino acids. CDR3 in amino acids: CSVRGGLYGYTF. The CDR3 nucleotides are TGCAGCGTCCGCGGGGGACTTTATGGCTACACCTTC.

CDR3 in amino acids: CASSSGQAYQETQYF. CDR3 bases: TGTGCCAGCAGTTCGGGACAGGCTTACCAAGAGACCCAGTACTTC. This chain uses TRBV6-1 with TRBJ2-5; 8 bases map to TRBD1. In germline, CDR1 is MNHNS, CDR2 SASEGT. With V trimmed by 5 bases and J by 0 bases, 5 bases remained unmatched. The CDR3 is 15 amino acids.

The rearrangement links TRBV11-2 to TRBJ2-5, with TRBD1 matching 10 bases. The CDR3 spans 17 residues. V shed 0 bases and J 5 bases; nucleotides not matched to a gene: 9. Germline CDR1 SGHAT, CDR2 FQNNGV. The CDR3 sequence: CASSLDRRQGAGETQYF. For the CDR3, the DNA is TGTGCCAGCAGCTTAGATCGTAGACAGGGGGCCGGGGAGACCCAGTACTTC.

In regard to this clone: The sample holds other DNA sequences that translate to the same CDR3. The CDR3 reads CASSLEGWNTEAFF. The CDR3 DNA follows: TGCGCCAGCAGCTTGGAAGGGTGGAACACTGAAGCTTTCTTT. This chain joins TRBV5-1 and TRBJ1-1, with no clear D. The germline V and J ends were trimmed by 0 bases and 1 base, with 7 bases remaining between them. The CDR3 is made up of 14 amino acids. Germline V gives CDR1 SGHRS, CDR2 YFSETQ.

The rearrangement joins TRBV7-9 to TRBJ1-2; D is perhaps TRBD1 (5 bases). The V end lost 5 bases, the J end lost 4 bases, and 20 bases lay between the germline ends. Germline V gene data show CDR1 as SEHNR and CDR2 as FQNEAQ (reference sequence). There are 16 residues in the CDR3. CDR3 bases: TGTGCCAGCAGCCCGGGACGTTCCTCCCGCCTCTATGGCTACACCTTC. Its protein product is CASSPGRSSRLYGYTF.

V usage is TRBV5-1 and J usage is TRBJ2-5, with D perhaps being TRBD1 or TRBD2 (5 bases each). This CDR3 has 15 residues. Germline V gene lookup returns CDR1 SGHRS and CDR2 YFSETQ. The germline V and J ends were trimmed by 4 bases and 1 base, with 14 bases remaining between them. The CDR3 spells CASSQTGRTQETQYF. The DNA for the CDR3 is TGCGCCAGCAGCCAAACGGGACGGACCCAAGAGACCCAGTACTTC.

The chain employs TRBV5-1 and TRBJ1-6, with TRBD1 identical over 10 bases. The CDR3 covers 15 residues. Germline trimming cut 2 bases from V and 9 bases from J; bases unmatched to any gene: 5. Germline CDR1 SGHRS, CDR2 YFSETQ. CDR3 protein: CASSLIGTGVSPLHF. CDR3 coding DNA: TGCGCCAGCAGCTTAATCGGGACAGGGGTTTCACCCCTCCACTTT.

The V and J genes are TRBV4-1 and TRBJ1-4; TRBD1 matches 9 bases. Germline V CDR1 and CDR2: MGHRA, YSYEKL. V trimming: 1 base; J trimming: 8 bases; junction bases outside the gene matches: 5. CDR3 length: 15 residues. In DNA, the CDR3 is TGCGCCAGCAGCCAAGCGGACAGGGGAGGCGAAAAACTGTTTTTT. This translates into CASSQADRGGEKLFF.

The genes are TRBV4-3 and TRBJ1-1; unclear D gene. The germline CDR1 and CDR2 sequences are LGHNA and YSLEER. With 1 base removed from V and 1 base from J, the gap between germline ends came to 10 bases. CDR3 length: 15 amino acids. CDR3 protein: CASSQVSTKNTEAFF. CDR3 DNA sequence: TGCGCCAGCAGCCAAGTTAGTACGAAGAACACTGAAGCTTTCTTT.

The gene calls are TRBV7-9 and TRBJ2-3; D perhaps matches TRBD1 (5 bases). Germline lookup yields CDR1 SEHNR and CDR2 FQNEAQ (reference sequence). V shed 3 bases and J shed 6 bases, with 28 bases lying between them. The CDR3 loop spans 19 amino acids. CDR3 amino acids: CASSLYDLRGRVRVDTQYF. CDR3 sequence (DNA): TGTGCCAGCAGCTTGTACGACCTTAGGGGCAGGGTAAGGGTTGATACGCAGTATTTT.

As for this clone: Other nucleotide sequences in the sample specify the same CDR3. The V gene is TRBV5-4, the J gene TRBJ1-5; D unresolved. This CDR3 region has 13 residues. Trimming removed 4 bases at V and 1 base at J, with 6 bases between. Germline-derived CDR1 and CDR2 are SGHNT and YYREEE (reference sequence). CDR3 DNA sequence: TGTGCCAGCAGCCTAGACAGCAATCAGCCCCAGCATTTT. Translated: CASSLDSNQPQHF.

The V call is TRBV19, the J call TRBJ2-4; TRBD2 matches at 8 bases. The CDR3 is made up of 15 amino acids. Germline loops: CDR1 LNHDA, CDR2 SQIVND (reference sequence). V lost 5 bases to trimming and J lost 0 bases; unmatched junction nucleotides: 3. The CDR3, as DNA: TGTGCCAGTAGTCCGGGAGGGATAGCCAAAAACATTCAGTACTTC. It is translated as CASSPGGIAKNIQYF.